This entry is about one T cell receptor beta chain. Its antigen is unidentified. This sample is part of a study of shared clonotypes between healthy human individuals. Regarding the study as a whole: Enrolling few donors narrowed the genetic and exposure-history diversity that was represented. Generation probabilities were higher for clonotypes shared across all four sorted-subset donors than for unshared ones. Researchers sampled blood only, noting tissue repertoires likely differ.

Trimming shortened V by 5 bases and J by 9 bases, and 10 bases separated the two germline ends. The germline V gene has CDR1 KGHSH and CDR2 LQKENI. The CDR3 has 11 residues. Assay execution took place at the deep level. Profiled with immunoSEQ multiplex PCR; TCRdb holds only in-frame clones, not every one. Seen here are around 690,000 clones, about 90% observed once, and the top ten hold 30% to 40%. This TCR was sampled from a man aged 18 to 29 in good health. Some clones in this sample may be carry-over from other donors' samples. The sample comprised memory CD8+ T cells from PBMCs. Stated subset: CD45RO+ cells pooled with CCR7-negative TemRA cells. This rearrangement joins TRBV18 to TRBJ1-1, with a tentative D call TRBD1 (5 bases). The CDR3 sequence: CASSYGTQAFF. The DNA for the CDR3 is TGTGCCAGCTCATATGGGACTCAAGCTTTCTTT.